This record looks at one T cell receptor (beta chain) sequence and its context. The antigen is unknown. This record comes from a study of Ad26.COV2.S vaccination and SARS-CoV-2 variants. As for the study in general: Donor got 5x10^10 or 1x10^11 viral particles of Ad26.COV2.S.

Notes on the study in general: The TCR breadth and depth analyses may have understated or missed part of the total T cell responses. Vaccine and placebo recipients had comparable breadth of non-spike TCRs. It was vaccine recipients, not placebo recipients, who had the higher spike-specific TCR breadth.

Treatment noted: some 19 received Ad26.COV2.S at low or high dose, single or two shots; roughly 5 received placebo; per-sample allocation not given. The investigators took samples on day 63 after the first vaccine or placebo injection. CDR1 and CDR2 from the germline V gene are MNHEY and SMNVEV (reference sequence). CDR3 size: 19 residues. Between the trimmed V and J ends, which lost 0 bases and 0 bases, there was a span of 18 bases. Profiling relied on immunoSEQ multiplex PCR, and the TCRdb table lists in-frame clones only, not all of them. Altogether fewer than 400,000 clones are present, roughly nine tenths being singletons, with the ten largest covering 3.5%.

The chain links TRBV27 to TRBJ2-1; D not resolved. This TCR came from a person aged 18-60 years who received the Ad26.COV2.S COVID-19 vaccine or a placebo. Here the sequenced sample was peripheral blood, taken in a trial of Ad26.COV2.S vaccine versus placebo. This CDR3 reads CASSLSGPVGAGSYNEQFF. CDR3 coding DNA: TGTGCCAGCAGTTTATCAGGACCAGTAGGCGCTGGCTCCTACAATGAGCAGTTCTTC.